A selection of T cell receptor beta chains follows, all from one sample in a study of blood T cell repertoires in COVID-19. Only in-frame clones appear in the TCRdb table, and some are missing; sequencing was by immunoSEQ multiplex PCR. The sample lists about 300,000 clones; around 85% were seen once. Sequences were obtained from peripheral blood. Receptor source: a human donor with COVID-19, enrolled during active disease. The donor label of this sample is uncertain. Both conserved end residues are trimmed from each CDR3.

CDR3 protein,V gene
ASSRGVSNTEAF,TRBV7-2
ASSQDRYLGYT,TRBV4-3
ASSPGRNSYEQY,TRBV7-9
ASSDWTDLAKNIQY,TRBV6-2/TRBV6-3
ASSLLRVSGETQY,TRBV28
ASRWTGEGTEAF,TRBV6-5
ASSVDTVNTEAF,TRBV2
ASSSTDRGDGYT,TRBV7-3
ASSQVPGTGNYGYT,TRBV3-1/TRBV3-2
ASGTGVDYEQY,TRBV28
ASSVQPTGALEQY,TRBV10-1
ASSNQYEQY,TRBV12-3/TRBV12-4
ASSQGWGGWNTEAF,TRBV3-1/TRBV3-2
ACGEGNSPLH,TRBV30
ASSSPYEQY,TRBV5-6
ASTGVSGNTIY,TRBV6-5
ASSLGGQGVGYGYT,TRBV7-6
ASSQDPTNNYGYT,TRBV4-3
ASSQVRGGVGETQY,TRBV3-1/TRBV3-2
ASSLATGTGHPP,TRBV28
ASSDPRGGTGASEQY,TRBV10-1
ASSTPGTGPYGYT,TRBV19
ASRPQRGGSEKLF,TRBV27
ASSGSGRVADTQY,TRBV7-9
AWSVPTSGRQETQY,TRBV30
ASRGDRGSEEQY,TRBV3-1/TRBV3-2
ASSLLGALDEQY,TRBV7-9
ASSDQGPLTGELF,TRBV28
ASSGQGMNEQF,TRBV9
ASSLSQAGFGSAGNTIY,TRBV27
ATSRAASRGEQY,TRBV15
ASYDRGRGNTEAF,TRBV19
AGGVIRSSPLH,TRBV6-5
ASSLYRGQTSPLH,TRBV28